Listed below are T cell receptor beta chains from one sample, sequenced in a study of T cell responses to AZD1222 COVID-19 vaccine. The table came from immunoSEQ multiplex PCR; TCRdb's copy has only in-frame clones and leaves some out. The table has 250,000 to 300,000 clones, 90% to 95% seen once. Sequences were derived from peripheral blood, sampled 28 days after the second AZD1222 dose. The receptors were sampled from an adult who received the AZD1222 COVID-19 vaccine. CDR3s include the opening cysteine and the closing phenylalanine or tryptophan. A D gene is named only where the DNA matches it firmly. Size is stated for part of the rows, as once, few or many counts, or as a class when the clone is expanded.

D	size	J	V	length	DNA	CDR3
-	-	TRBJ1-3	TRBV10-3	15	TGTGCCATCAGTGACCTTCGGGCACACGGAAACACCATATATTTT	CAISDLRAHGNTIYF
TRBD2	-	TRBJ2-4	TRBV10-1	14	TGCGCCAGCAGTGAGTCTCGGGGGGTGGACATTCAGTACTTC	CASSESRGVDIQYF
TRBD2	-	TRBJ2-7	TRBV5-1	16	TGCGCCAGCAGCAAAGGGGGGGGACTAGGATACTACGAGCAGTACTTC	CASSKGGGLGYYEQYF
TRBD2	once	TRBJ2-1	TRBV9	16	TGTGCCAGCAGCGTAGACCCGGGACTAGAGTACAATGAGCAGTTCTTC	CASSVDPGLEYNEQFF
TRBD2	-	TRBJ2-5	TRBV9	14	TGTGCCAGCAGCTATAGCGGGACCGGGGAGACCCAGTACTTC	CASSYSGTGETQYF
TRBD1	-	TRBJ2-7	TRBV28	14	TGTGCCAGCGGAATGACAGGGGCTCCCTACGAGCAGTACTTC	CASGMTGAPYEQYF
-	-	TRBJ1-5	TRBV4-2	16	TGTGCCAGCAGCCAAGATTTATCGGGAATTTATCAGCCCCAGCATTTT	CASSQDLSGIYQPQHF
-	-	TRBJ1-6	TRBV6-5	15	TGTGCCAGCAGCGTCGGAGGGTACGCTACTTCACCCCTCCACTTT	CASSVGGYATSPLHF
TRBD1	-	TRBJ1-1	TRBV7-9	12	TGTGCCAGCAGCCAGGGGGACACTGAAGCTTTCTTT	CASSQGDTEAFF
-	-	TRBJ1-5	TRBV30	13	TGTGCCTGGAGGGCAGGGGAGGGTCAGCCCCAGCATTTT	CAWRAGEGQPQHF
TRBD2	-	TRBJ2-7	TRBV14	18	TGTGCCAGCAGCCCCCGGCTAGCGGGAGGAAAAGGGTGGTACGAGCAGTACTTC	CASSPRLAGGKGWYEQYF
-	once	TRBJ1-3	TRBV3-1/TRBV3-2	16	TGTGCCAGCAGCCAAAAGAGGATGAGCTCTGGAAACACCATATATTTT	CASSQKRMSSGNTIYF
-	-	TRBJ1-4	TRBV5-1	13	TGCGCCAGCGGGAGAGGAGGCCTCGAGAAACTGTTTTTT	CASGRGGLEKLFF
-	-	TRBJ2-2	TRBV27	12	TGTGCCAGCTCCCGTAACACCGGGGAGCTGTTTTTT	CASSRNTGELFF
-	-	TRBJ1-1	TRBV3-1/TRBV3-2	13	TGTGCCAGCAGTCCCCTCAGGGAGACTGAAGCTTTCTTT	CASSPLRETEAFF
-	-	TRBJ2-7	TRBV28	14	TGTGCCAGCAGTCCCCCGCGGCGTTTATTCGAGCAGTACTTC	CASSPPRRLFEQYF
-	-	TRBJ1-2	TRBV6-4	14	TGTGCCAGCAGTGACCGGACAGAGGATCATGGCTACACCTTC	CASSDRTEDHGYTF
-	-	TRBJ2-5	TRBV4-2	14	TGTGCCAGCAGCCGCATAGGGTCTTGGGAGACCCAGTACTTC	CASSRIGSWETQYF
TRBD2	-	TRBJ2-7	TRBV28	13	TGTGCCAGCGAGGGAGGGAGAACCTACGAGCAGTACTTC	CASEGGRTYEQYF
-	-	TRBJ2-1	TRBV7-2	14	TGTGCCAGCAGCCAGAGGTGGAGCGACAATGAGCAGTTCTTC	CASSQRWSDNEQFF
TRBD2	-	TRBJ2-3	TRBV2	14	TGTGCCACCACACTAGCGGAGTTCACAGATACGCAGTATTTT	CATTLAEFTDTQYF
-	-	TRBJ2-2	TRBV7-6	15	TGTGCCAGCAGCTTCTCGGGGGCGAACACCGGGGAGCTGTTTTTT	CASSFSGANTGELFF
-	-	TRBJ1-6	TRBV11-2	14	TGTGCCAGCAGCTCCCGTGCGGGGAATTCACCCCTCCACTTT	CASSSRAGNSPLHF
-	-	TRBJ2-7	TRBV6-6	16	TGTGCCAGCAGTTACTCTCGGGGCTCAAGCTCCTACGAGCAGTACTTC	CASSYSRGSSSYEQYF
TRBD2	-	TRBJ2-7	TRBV15	17	TGTGCCACCAGCAGAGGTGTAGCGGGGGGCTCCACCTACGAGCAGTACTTC	CATSRGVAGGSTYEQYF
TRBD2	-	TRBJ2-1	TRBV18	17	TGTGCCAGCTCACCACGAGACCTAGCGGGGGGGATAGGTGAGCAGTTCTTC	CASSPRDLAGGIGEQFF
TRBD2	-	TRBJ2-3	TRBV4-2	16	TGTGCCAGCAGCCAAGTTGCAGCGGGAGGGCTGGATACGCAGTATTTT	CASSQVAAGGLDTQYF
-	-	TRBJ1-5	TRBV20-1	14	TGCAGTGCTAGTGTGGGGGGAAGCAATCAGCCCCAGCATTTT	CSASVGGSNQPQHF
TRBD2	once	TRBJ2-2	TRBV11-3	13	TGTGCCAGCAGCTCTAGCGGCCCCGGGGAGCTGTTTTTT	CASSSSGPGELFF
-	-	TRBJ2-5	TRBV18	13	TGTGCCAGCTCACGGGGACTCCAAGAGACCCAGTACTTC	CASSRGLQETQYF
-	-	TRBJ2-7	TRBV7-9	14	TGTGCCAGCACCAACCCTCGGGACAACTACGAGCAGTACTTC	CASTNPRDNYEQYF
-	-	TRBJ1-3	TRBV6-5	14	TGTGCCAGTAAACAGGGTCTCTCTGGAAACACCATATATTTT	CASKQGLSGNTIYF
-	-	TRBJ2-7	TRBV21-1	14	TGTGCCAGCAGCAAAGGGGGGAGCTCCTACGAGCAGTACTTC	CASSKGGSSYEQYF
-	-	TRBJ1-2	TRBV11-3	13	TGTGCCAGCAGCCCGACGGGGGGCTATGGCTACACCTTC	CASSPTGGYGYTF
-	-	TRBJ1-1	TRBV2	13	TGTGCCAGCATTAATCAGGGGAACACTGAAGCTTTCTTT	CASINQGNTEAFF
-	-	TRBJ1-3	TRBV7-9	14	TGTGCCAGCAGGGGGCCCAACCCTGGAAACACCATATATTTT	CASRGPNPGNTIYF
-	-	TRBJ1-6	TRBV28	14	TGTGCCAGCAGTTTGTACCGGGACTTTTCACCCCTCCACTTT	CASSLYRDFSPLHF
TRBD1	-	TRBJ1-2	TRBV7-3	16	TGTGCCAGCAGCTTAAGAGCAGGGGGCCCGGACTATGGCTACACCTTC	CASSLRAGGPDYGYTF
-	-	TRBJ2-2	TRBV7-2	14	TGTGCCAGCACCGTCGGGTGGAACACCGGGGAGCTGTTTTTT	CASTVGWNTGELFF
TRBD2	-	TRBJ2-3	TRBV7-9	12	TGTGCCAGCAGCTCAGGACTAGTCGCGCAGTATTTT	CASSSGLVAQYF
-	-	TRBJ1-5	TRBV12-3/TRBV12-4	13	TGTGCCAGCAGTTTAGGGCAGGATCAGCCCCAGCATTTT	CASSLGQDQPQHF